The clone carrying this T cell receptor (beta chain) was observed a single time. Trimming cost V 0 bases and J 5 bases, with 11 bases left between them. CDR3 length: 14 residues. Germline-derived CDR1 and CDR2 are SQVTM and ANQGSEA. Some clones are missing from TCRdb's copy, which holds only in-frame ones; the method was immunoSEQ multiplex PCR. The top ten clones hold approximately 1.5% of a sample with some 170,000 clones, around nine tenths of them seen once. The sample belongs to a study of cytomegalovirus exposure and HLA in healthy donors. Sequencing was done on a sample of PBMCs. The origin of this receptor is a woman in her twenties or thirties in good health and CMV-seronegative. This chain links TRBV29-1 with TRBJ2-1; D is unresolved. CDR3 coding DNA: TGCAGCGTTGAAGACTATACTAAGAACAATGAGCAGTTCTTC. Protein product: CSVEDYTKNNEQFF.